These T cell receptor beta chains were read from a single sample in a study of cytomegalovirus exposure and HLA in healthy donors. TCRdb keeps only in-frame clones here, not all; method: immunoSEQ multiplex PCR. The profile shows hundreds of thousands of clones, about 87% of them singletons. Sequenced material: PBMCs. These receptors were collected from a young man in good health and CMV-seronegative. The CDR3 runs from the conserved cysteine through the conserved F or W. The D gene is left open where the match is weak. Only part of the rows carry a size: once, few, many, or a class if the clone is expanded.

v_gene,j_gene,abundance,d_gene,len,CDR3aa,CDR3nt
TRBV19,TRBJ2-7,.,TRBD2,15,CASSAPGLTPYEQYF,TGTGCCAGTAGTGCCCCGGGACTAACACCCTACGAGCAGTACTTC
TRBV10-3,TRBJ1-5,.,.,13,CATSGGSEQPQHF,TGTGCCACTTCGGGGGGGTCGGAACAGCCCCAGCATTTT
TRBV6-5,TRBJ2-3,once,TRBD1,15,CASRSRQGRTDTQYF,TGTGCCAGCAGATCTAGACAGGGGCGCACAGATACGCAGTATTTT
TRBV19,TRBJ1-6,.,TRBD1,13,CASRGQGGSPLHF,TGTGCCAGTAGGGGACAGGGCGGATCACCCCTCCACTTT
TRBV9,TRBJ1-1,.,TRBD1,14,CASSVGGGRTEAFF,TGTGCCAGCAGCGTAGGAGGGGGCAGGACTGAAGCTTTCTTT
TRBV5-4,TRBJ2-3,.,.,15,CASSLRGASTDTQYF,TGTGCCAGCAGCTTGCGGGGGGCTAGCACAGATACGCAGTATTTT
TRBV5-6,TRBJ2-3,.,TRBD2,15,CASSPGGGLTDTQYF,TGTGCCAGCAGCCCCGGGGGGGGCCTCACAGATACGCAGTATTTT
TRBV5-6,TRBJ1-1,.,TRBD1,15,CASSLAAGTVTEAFF,TGTGCCAGCAGCTTGGCGGCTGGGACAGTCACTGAAGCTTTCTTT
TRBV19,TRBJ2-7,.,.,13,CASTLQRAYEQYF,TGTGCCAGTACCCTCCAGCGGGCCTACGAGCAGTACTTC
TRBV4-1,TRBJ1-5,.,.,13,CASSQDLGAPQHF,TGCGCCAGCAGCCAAGATCTGGGGGCGCCCCAGCATTTT
TRBV6-6,TRBJ2-2,.,TRBD1,14,CATTGQVYTGELFF,TGTGCCACTACCGGACAGGTTTACACCGGGGAGCTGTTTTTT
TRBV10-1,TRBJ2-7,.,.,12,CAIKGGGNEQYF,TGCGCCATCAAGGGGGGGGGCAACGAGCAGTACTTC
TRBV27,TRBJ2-7,.,.,14,CASGRTGLLYEQYF,TGTGCCAGCGGAAGGACAGGACTACTCTACGAGCAGTACTTC
TRBV12-5,TRBJ2-7,.,TRBD1,16,CASGLTWTGTDHEQYF,TGTGCTAGTGGTTTGACCTGGACAGGGACCGACCACGAGCAGTACTTC
TRBV7-2,TRBJ2-3,.,TRBD2,16,CASSSGLAGGTNTQYF,TGTGCCAGCAGCTCGGGACTAGCGGGGGGTACAAATACGCAGTATTTT
TRBV2,TRBJ2-5,.,TRBD1,15,CATYLWTGKQETQYF,TGTGCCACCTACCTATGGACAGGCAAACAAGAGACCCAGTACTTC
TRBV7-2,TRBJ2-3,.,TRBD2,17,CASSLVRLAGYTDTQYF,TGTGCCAGCAGCTTAGTCCGGCTAGCGGGTTACACAGATACGCAGTATTTT
TRBV7-2,TRBJ2-7,.,TRBD1,16,CASSLGGQNPSYEQYF,TGTGCCAGCAGCTTAGGGGGACAGAACCCTTCCTACGAGCAGTACTTC
TRBV28,TRBJ1-1,.,.,12,CASSRGYTEAFF,TGTGCCAGCAGCCGGGGTTACACTGAAGCTTTCTTT
TRBV28,TRBJ1-2,few,.,13,CASSLQGNYGYTF,TGTGCCAGCAGTTTACAGGGGAACTATGGCTACACCTTC
TRBV19,TRBJ1-6,.,.,14,CATAPTGTGSPLHF,TGTGCCACCGCCCCCACAGGGACGGGTTCACCCCTCCACTTT
TRBV27,TRBJ2-1,.,.,14,CASSLESPDNEQFF,TGTGCCAGCAGTTTAGAGTCCCCGGACAATGAGCAGTTCTTC